The 22 T cell receptor beta chains given below trace back to one sample, sequenced in a study of Ad26.COV2.S vaccination and SARS-CoV-2 variants. Sequencing was performed with immunoSEQ multiplex PCR; in TCRdb, only in-frame clones are kept and a portion is missing. The sample yields 510,000 or so clones, around nine tenths seen once. As for treatment: 15 to 20 received Ad26.COV2.S at low or high dose, single or two shots; a few received placebo; per-sample allocation not given. Vaccine and placebo recipients were sampled on day 63 after the first injection. Here the sequenced sample was peripheral blood, taken in a trial of Ad26.COV2.S vaccine versus placebo. These receptors all stem from a person aged 18-65 years who received the Ad26.COV2.S COVID-19 vaccine or a placebo.

The rearrangement joins TRBV30 to TRBJ1-5; D is ambiguous. CDR3 size: 17 residues. Looked up from germline, CDR1 is GTSNPN and CDR2 is SVGIG (reference sequence). The V end lost 3 bases, the J end lost 6 bases, and 24 bases lay between the germline ends. CDR3 in amino acids: CAWRESGSPLVGQPQHF. CDR3 bases: TGTGCCTGGAGAGAATCGGGGTCCCCACTTGTAGGTCAGCCCCAGCATTTT.

The chain joins TRBV28 to TRBJ2-7, with D possibly TRBD1 on 5 matching bases. Trimming took off 1 base at V and 2 bases at J, with 18 bases between the two ends. The length of the CDR3 is 17 residues. Germline CDR1 MDHEN, CDR2 SYDVKM. CDR3 residues: CASSLSSGRVATYEQYF. The CDR3 bases are TGTGCCAGCAGTTTATCCTCTGGCAGGGTTGCAACCTACGAGCAGTACTTC.

V is TRBV18 and J is TRBJ1-3, with D unresolved. The length of the CDR3 is 17 residues. V was clipped by 3 bases and J by 1 base, with 16 bases between them. CDR1 and CDR2 from the germline V gene are KGHSH and LQKENI. CDR3 sequence: CASSPAPGATSGNTIYF. CDR3 coding DNA: TGTGCCAGCTCACCTGCACCGGGAGCCACTTCTGGAAACACCATATATTTT. Looking up the rest from reference TRBV18 and TRBJ1-3 gives the full variable domain: NAGVMQNPRHLVRRRGQEARLRCSPMKGHSHVYWYRQLPEEGLKFMVYLQKENIIDESGMPKERFSAEFPKEGPSILRIQQVVRGDSAAYFCASSPAPGATSGNTIYFGEGSWLTVV.

In this sample, this clone turned up a few times. The genes are TRBV4-2 and TRBJ2-1; 12 nucleotides align to TRBD2. The junction had 7 bases not matched to a gene; V was cut back by 0 bases and J by 7 bases. The CDR3 spans 17 residues. In germline, CDR1 is LGHNA, CDR2 YNFKEQ. CDR3 sequence (DNA): TGTGCCAGCAGCCAAGAACGGACTAGCGGGAATAGGAATGAGCAGTTCTTC. Its protein is CASSQERTSGNRNEQFF.

This clone was detected only a few times. The V and J genes are TRBV7-9 and TRBJ2-7; 8 nucleotides agree with TRBD1. Germline loops: CDR1 SEHNR, CDR2 FQNEAQ (reference sequence). This CDR3 is built from 12 residues. With 5 bases clipped from V and 5 bases from J, the junction kept 2 bases outside the gene matches. Here the CDR3 DNA reads TGTGCCAGCAGCCAGACAGGGGACGAGCAGTACTTC. This sequence encodes CASSQTGDEQYF.

The V call is TRBV6-2 or TRBV6-3, the J call TRBJ2-7; 8 positions match TRBD2. With 2 bases clipped from V and 5 bases from J, the junction kept 8 bases outside the gene matches. Germline CDR1 reads MNHEY; CDR2 reads SVGEGT. CDR3 length: 15 residues. The CDR3 region has the DNA TGTGCCAGCAGTTACGATGCTAGCGGGTCGAACGAGCAGTACTTC. Translation: CASSYDASGSNEQYF.

J is TRBJ1-1 and V is TRBV28; D unresolved. Germline V gene data show CDR1 as MDHEN and CDR2 as SYDVKM. This CDR3 is 14 amino acids long. The germline V and J ends were trimmed by 3 bases and 0 bases, with 8 bases remaining between them. The CDR3 here is CASSFNRLNTEAFF. The CDR3 coding sequence is TGTGCCAGCAGTTTCAACCGCCTGAACACTGAAGCTTTCTTT. Full variable domain (rest looked up from reference TRBV28 and TRBJ1-1): DVKVTQSSRYLVKRTGEKVFLECVQDMDHENMFWYRQDPGLGLRLIYFSYDVKMKEKGDIPEGYSVSREKKERFSLILESASTNQTSMYLCASSFNRLNTEAFFGQGTRLTVV.

The chain uses TRBV27 and TRBJ1-5, with D uncertain. The germline gives CDR1 MNHEY, CDR2 SMNVEV (reference sequence). The CDR3 is made up of 15 amino acids. Trimming left V 0 bases short and J 3 bases short, with 9 bases between. CDR3 sequence reads: CASSLSGPTNQPQHF. The DNA of the CDR3 is TGTGCCAGCAGTTTATCCGGTCCTACCAATCAGCCCCAGCATTTT.

This chain links TRBV9 with TRBJ2-2; 9 bases match TRBD1. J lost 5 bases, V lost 3 bases, and 5 bases had no gene match. The germline V gene has CDR1 SGDLS and CDR2 YYNGEE. CDR3 size: 15 residues. In DNA, the CDR3 is TGTGCCAGCAGCGGGGGACAGGGACAGACCGGGGAGCTGTTTTTT. Amino acid sequence: CASSGGQGQTGELFF.

This rearrangement joins TRBV27 to TRBJ2-7, with a possible D match to TRBD2 (6 bases). Germline V gene lookup returns CDR1 MNHEY and CDR2 SMNVEV (reference sequence). V dropped 10 bases and J dropped 3 bases, with 19 bases sitting between them. CDR3 length equals 14 residues. CDR3 DNA sequence: TGTGCCACACGTGAGACGGGACTGGACTACGAGCAGTACTTC. Translating gives CATRETGLDYEQYF.

The chain employs TRBV19 and TRBJ1-4; D ambiguous. This CDR3 has 13 residues. V was cut by 3 bases and J by 5 bases, with 7 bases left in between. Germline CDR1 LNHDA, CDR2 SQIVND (reference sequence). CDR3 DNA: TGTGCCAGTAGTATGTTAGGCAATGAAAAACTGTTTTTT. It translates to CASSMLGNEKLFF.

This rearrangement joins TRBV7-3 to TRBJ2-5, with D uncertain. Trimming left V 5 bases short and J 5 bases short, with 12 bases between. Germline values: CDR1 SGHTA, CDR2 FQGTGA. The CDR3 loop spans 13 amino acids. CDR3 nucleotide sequence: TGTGCCAGCAGCCGTGGGGTAGGGGAGACCCAGTACTTC. Translating gives CASSRGVGETQYF. The full variable domain, rest sourced from reference TRBV7-3 and TRBJ2-5, is GAGVSQTPSNKVTEKGKYVELRCDPISGHTALYWYRQSLGQGPEFLIYFQGTGAADDSGLPNDRFFAVRPEGSVSTLKIQRTERGDSAVYLCASSRGVGETQYFGPGTRLLVL.

The chain has TRBV4-2 and TRBJ2-1; TRBD1 agrees at 7 bases. The V gene end was trimmed by 2 bases and the J gene end by 3 bases; junction bases not matched to a gene: 7. Germline CDR1 is LGHNA and CDR2 is YNFKEQ. This CDR3 has 16 amino acids. CDR3 nucleotides: TGTGCCAGCAGCCAACCAGGGGGAACTAGCTACAATGAGCAGTTCTTC. It specifies CASSQPGGTSYNEQFF.

The chain couples TRBV27 to TRBJ1-4; D unclear. The V end was cut by 1 base, the J end by 6 bases, with 6 bases between. The CDR3 is made up of 13 amino acids. From germline, CDR1 is MNHEY and CDR2 SMNVEV (reference sequence). CDR3 residues: CASSLFQDEKLFF. For the CDR3, the DNA is TGTGCCAGCAGTTTATTTCAGGATGAAAAACTGTTTTTT. Together with reference TRBV27 and TRBJ1-4, the CDR3 gives the full variable domain: EAQVTQNPRYLITVTGKKLTVTCSQNMNHEYMSWYRQDPGLGLRQIYYSMNVEVTDKGDVPEGYKVSRKEKRNFPLILESPSPNQTSLYFCASSLFQDEKLFFGSGTQLSVL.

This clone was counted once. The genes are TRBV9 and TRBJ1-1; the D is unclear. V was clipped by 4 bases and J by 3 bases, with 13 bases between them. There are 14 residues in the CDR3. The germline gives CDR1 SGDLS, CDR2 YYNGEE. DNA for the CDR3: TGTGCCAGCAGCTCTGATGGAGCAGACACTGAAGCTTTCTTT. Translated, it gives CASSSDGADTEAFF.

Only a few counts were recorded for this clone. Other DNA sequences of this sample code for an identical CDR3. The CDR3 spells CASSLGRGNQPQHF. CDR3 nucleotide sequence: TGTGCCAGCAGTTTGGGTCGGGGGAATCAGCCCCAGCATTTT. The chain combines TRBV28 with TRBJ1-5, with a weak D call TRBD1 (5 bases). With 3 bases removed from V and 4 bases from J, the gap between germline ends came to 10 bases. Germline assignment: CDR1 MDHEN and CDR2 SYDVKM. The CDR3 extends over 14 amino acids.

This clone was seen a single time. One junction end does not reproduce the germline sequence, and a read error may be involved. This chain links TRBV10-3 with TRBJ1-4, with D possibly matching TRBD1 (5 bases). The germline V gene encodes CDR1 ENHRY and CDR2 SYGVKD. The CDR3 is 14 amino acids. The chain's CDR3 is CASSVRGVDEKLFF. The CDR3 DNA reads TGTGCCAGCAGTGTTCGGGGGGTCGATGAAAAACTGTTTTTT.

This clone was observed a single time. The V gene is TRBV2, the J gene TRBJ1-5; perhaps TRBD1 as D (5 bases). V was pared by 8 bases and J by 6 bases, with 29 bases between. The V gene's germline CDR1 is SNHLY and CDR2 FYNNEI. This CDR3 contains 18 residues. CDR3 in DNA: TGTGCCAGCCGGGGGGATGGGACCCGGTCATCTAATCGTCAGCCCCAGCATTTT. Its translation: CASRGDGTRSSNRQPQHF. Complete variable domain (other parts from reference TRBV2 and TRBJ1-5): EPEVTQTPSHQVTQMGQEVILRCVPISNHLYFYWYRQILGQKVEFLVSFYNNEISEKSEIFDDQFSVERPDGSNFTLKIRSTKLEDSAMYFCASRGDGTRSSNRQPQHFGDGTRLSIL.

This clone appeared once. The chain combines TRBV15 with TRBJ1-1; D not certain. CDR3 length: 14 amino acids. The V end was cut by 0 bases, the J end by 6 bases, with 11 bases between. Per the germline V gene, CDR1 is LNHNV and CDR2 is YYDKDF (reference sequence). The CDR3 spells CATSRDLGQPEAFF. The CDR3 DNA reads TGTGCCACCAGCAGAGATCTAGGGCAACCTGAAGCTTTCTTT.

The rearrangement links TRBV6-5 to TRBJ1-4; D may be TRBD1 (5 bases). Trimming pared 8 bases from V and 3 bases from J, leaving 13 bases between. The CDR3 runs to 14 residues. CDR1 is MNHEY and CDR2 is SVGAGI in the germline V gene. DNA for the CDR3: TGTGCCAGCGGCAGTGGGGGGGCTAATGAAAAACTGTTTTTT. Amino acid sequence: CASGSGGANEKLFF.

The V call is TRBV30, the J call TRBJ2-1; no reliable D call. V lost 2 bases, J lost 7 bases, and 9 bases lay in between. The germline CDR1 and CDR2 sequences are GTSNPN and SVGIG (reference sequence). CDR3 length equals 12 residues. The CDR3 loop is CAWSPGGNEQFF. The CDR3 nucleotides are TGTGCCTGGAGTCCAGGTGGAAATGAGCAGTTCTTC.

To note about this clone: This specimen includes other DNA sequences encoding the same CDR3. The V and J genes are TRBV6-2 or TRBV6-3 and TRBJ2-7; D gene unclear. Deletions cut 5 bases from V and 1 base from J, with 3 bases between. This CDR3 is 11 amino acids long. Germline-derived CDR1 and CDR2 are MNHEY and SVGEGT. The chain's CDR3 is CASSQSYEQYF. CDR3 nucleotide sequence: TGTGCCAGCAGTCAGTCCTACGAGCAGTACTTC.